The 3 T cell receptor beta chains below were found in one sample sequenced in a study of cytomegalovirus exposure and HLA in healthy donors. Profiling relied on immunoSEQ multiplex PCR, and the TCRdb table lists in-frame clones only, not all of them. In the table there are roughly 75,000 clones, roughly 94% of which are singletons. Sequencing used PBMCs. The receptors come from a man aged 18 to 30 in good health and CMV-seropositive.

Remarks on this clone: Other DNA sequences in the same sample also yield this CDR3. The chain joins TRBV19 to TRBJ1-1; D is uncertain. V was trimmed by 3 bases and J by 3 bases, leaving 8 bases between them. The CDR3 has 13 residues. In germline, CDR1 is LNHDA, CDR2 SQIVND (reference sequence). The CDR3 here is CASSITGDTEAFF. DNA of the CDR3: TGTGCCAGTAGTATCACGGGAGACACTGAAGCTTTCTTT.

The rearrangement links TRBV5-4 to TRBJ2-7; 10 positions agree with TRBD1. Germline CDR1 reads SGHNT; CDR2 reads YYREEE (reference sequence). This CDR3 region has 14 residues. The V segment lost 4 bases and the J segment 3 bases; nucleotides outside the gene matches: 4. The CDR3 region is CASSPGTGDYEQYF. The CDR3 nucleotides read TGTGCCAGCAGCCCCGGGACAGGGGACTACGAGCAGTACTTC.

The chain combines TRBV4-1 with TRBJ2-1, with 9 bases that match TRBD1. V trimming: 4 bases; J trimming: 5 bases; junction bases outside the gene matches: 6. Germline V gene data show CDR1 as MGHRA and CDR2 as YSYEKL. The CDR3 spans 15 residues. The CDR3, as DNA: TGCGCCAGCAGCCGGGACAGGGTGGAGAACAATGAGCAGTTCTTC. It yields the protein CASSRDRVENNEQFF.